This T cell receptor (beta chain) was obtained from a study of T cell changes during pregnancy in multiple sclerosis. Germline trimming cut 6 bases from V and 5 bases from J; bases unmatched to any gene: 3. This CDR3 is built from 13 residues. CDR1 and CDR2 from the germline V gene are LNHDA and SQIVND (reference sequence). Sequencing was performed with immunoSEQ multiplex PCR; in TCRdb, only in-frame clones are kept and a portion is missing. The data show some 60,000 clones, with 80% to 95% seen just once and approximately 6.5% held by the top ten. The chain uses TRBV19 and TRBJ2-7, with 11 bases matching TRBD1. This clonotype was sampled from a female donor in good health, enrolled as a control in a pregnancy study. Sample: peripheral blood, taken in the third trimester of pregnancy. The CDR3 protein is CASSPGQGDEQYF. The CDR3 region has the DNA TGTGCCAGTAGCCCGGGACAGGGGGACGAGCAGTACTTC.